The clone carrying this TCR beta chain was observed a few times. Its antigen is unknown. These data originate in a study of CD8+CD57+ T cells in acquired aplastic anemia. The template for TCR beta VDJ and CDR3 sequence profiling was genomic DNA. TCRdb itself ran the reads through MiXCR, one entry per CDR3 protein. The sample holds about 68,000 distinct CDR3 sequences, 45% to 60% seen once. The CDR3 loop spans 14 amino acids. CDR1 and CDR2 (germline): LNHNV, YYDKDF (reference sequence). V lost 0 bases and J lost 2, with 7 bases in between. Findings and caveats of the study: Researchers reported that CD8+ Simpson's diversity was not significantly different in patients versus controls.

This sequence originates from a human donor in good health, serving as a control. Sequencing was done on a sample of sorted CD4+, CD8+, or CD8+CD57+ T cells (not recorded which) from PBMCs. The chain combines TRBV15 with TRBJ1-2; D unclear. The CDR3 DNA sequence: TGTGCCACCAGCAGAGATACGGCGAACTATGGCTACACCTTC. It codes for CATSRDTANYGYTF.